There are a few counts of the clone carrying this T cell receptor (beta chain). The antigen is not known. This sample is drawn from a study of blood T cells in healthy people across ages. Findings and caveats of the study: More naive CD4+ cells and higher diversity were found in long-lived than in aged donors.

Losses at the gene ends were 1 base for V and 5 bases for J; bases not matched to a gene: 10. Germline values: CDR1 SGHRS, CDR2 YFSETQ. CDR3 length: 17 residues. A second PCR, run for about 7 to 12 cycles, used a sample-barcoded 5' primer plus a J-beta primer mix. TCRdb analysed the 5' RACE reads with MiXCR anew, one entry per CDR3 protein. The top ten clones hold around 10% of a sample with almost 550,000 distinct CDR3 sequences, less than 25% of them seen once. Separately, the same data were catalogued under a study of T cells of mothers and their children. As that study records: Mother-child pairs who were related displayed a slightly higher overlap than unrelated pairs, a difference that was non-significant.

Material: blood. The rearrangement links TRBV5-1 to TRBJ2-1; TRBD1 aligns across 9 bases. The TCR comes from a boy between 10 and 17 years old in good health. The CDR3 DNA sequence: TGCGCCAGCAGCTTGCCCTACCGACAGGGGGAAGACAATGAGCAGTTCTTC. It specifies CASSLPYRQGEDNEQFF.